Described below is a single TCR beta chain sequence and its context. PCR was performed using 60 Vbeta and 13 Jbeta primers. Measured with immunoSEQ multiplex PCR; TCRdb has only the in-frame clones, and not every one. The data show fewer than 150,000 clones, with around three quarters seen just once and more than 4.5% held by the top ten. This record comes from a study of cytomegalovirus exposure and HLA in healthy donors. Germline V CDR1 and CDR2: MDHEN, SYDVKM. CDR3 length: 10 amino acids. V lost 6 bases and J lost 4, with 3 bases in between. This chain links TRBV28 with TRBJ2-5; unclear D gene. The origin of this receptor is a man aged 30 to 45 in good health. The sample consisted of PBMCs. CDR3 nucleotides: TGTGCCAGCAGCTCAGAGACCCAGTACTTC. Its translation is CASSSETQYF.